This is a list of T cell receptor beta chains from one sample in a study of CD8 T cells in Susac syndrome. TCRdb redid the calling of the immunoSEQ multiplex PCR reads with MiXCR, one entry per CDR3 protein. The sample has about 300,000 distinct CDR3 sequences; 75% to 90% are singletons. Material for sequencing was CD8+ T cells from PBMCs. The receptors were sampled from a human donor with multiple sclerosis. CDR3s include the opening cysteine and the closing phenylalanine or tryptophan. The D gene is left open where the match is weak. Not every row has a clone size; where given, it reads once, few, many or a size class.

j_call d_call clone_size v_call cdr3_aa cdr3_nt
TRBJ2-3 - - TRBV11-2 CASSSGLLGTDTQYF TGTGCCAGCAGCTCGGGCCTGCTTGGTACAGATACGCAGTATTTT
TRBJ2-1 - - TRBV11-2 CASSRLGDNEQFF TGTGCCAGCAGCCGACTCGGGGACAATGAGCAGTTCTTC
TRBJ2-3 - - TRBV20-1 CSARESVPSTDTQYF TGCAGTGCTAGAGAATCGGTCCCTAGCACAGATACGCAGTATTTT
TRBJ2-5 TRBD1 - TRBV7-6 CASSSQGEGTQYF TGTGCCAGCAGCTCACAGGGGGAAGGGACCCAGTACTTC
TRBJ2-5 - - TRBV24-1 CATSDFDSGETQYF TGTGCCACCAGTGATTTCGACAGTGGAGAGACCCAGTACTTC
TRBJ2-2 - once TRBV28 CASSLFDTARNTGELFF TGTGCCAGCAGTTTATTTGACACCGCGCGTAACACCGGGGAGCTGTTTTTT
TRBJ2-7 TRBD1 - TRBV4-2 CASSQEIGTVDYEQYF TGTGCCAGCAGCCAAGAGATTGGGACAGTTGACTACGAGCAGTACTTC
TRBJ2-3 - - TRBV9 CASSVVAPTDTQYF TGTGCCAGCAGCGTAGTGGCCCCTACAGATACGCAGTATTTT
TRBJ1-6 - - TRBV19 CASMGQHNSPLHF TGTGCCAGTATGGGACAACATAATTCACCCCTCCACTTT
TRBJ2-4 TRBD1 - TRBV4-1 CASSQDVGTGVNIQYF TGCGCCAGCAGCCAAGATGTGGGGACAGGGGTGAACATTCAGTACTTC
TRBJ1-2 - - TRBV6-2/TRBV6-3 CASSLDDNYGYTF TGTGCCAGCAGTTTAGACGATAACTATGGCTACACCTTC
TRBJ1-2 - - TRBV29-1 CGVSPPQQANYGYTF TGCGGCGTTTCCCCCCCGCAACAGGCAAACTATGGCTACACCTTC
TRBJ1-2 - - TRBV12-3/TRBV12-4 CASSLGGGEGNYGYTF TGTGCCAGCAGTTTAGGTGGAGGGGAAGGTAACTATGGCTACACCTTC
TRBJ2-1 TRBD1 once TRBV24-1 CATSDLTGGDEQFF TGTGCCACCAGTGACCTGACAGGGGGTGATGAGCAGTTCTTC
TRBJ1-1 - - TRBV4-2 CASSLRLQGMAEAFF TGTGCCAGCAGCCTCCGGTTACAGGGAATGGCTGAAGCTTTCTTT
TRBJ1-6 - - TRBV20-1 CSAPWGPLHF TGCAGTGCTCCCTGGGGACCCCTCCACTTT
TRBJ2-3 TRBD2 few TRBV7-2 CASRNLAGDTDTQYF TGTGCCAGCAGGAACCTAGCGGGGGACACAGATACGCAGTATTTT
TRBJ2-3 - - TRBV27 CASSFKFGGTDTQYF TGTGCCAGCAGTTTCAAGTTTGGCGGCACAGATACGCAGTATTTT
TRBJ1-2 - - TRBV9 CASSSRYGYTF TGTGCCAGCAGCTCCCGATATGGCTACACCTTC
TRBJ1-2 - - TRBV6-1 CASEKYTF TGTGCCAGCGAGAAATACACCTTC
TRBJ2-5 - - TRBV20-1 CSASFGGETQYF TGCAGTGCTAGTTTTGGGGGGGAGACCCAGTACTTC
TRBJ2-1 - - TRBV19 CASSISASWNEQFF TGTGCCAGTAGTATATCCGCTAGTTGGAATGAGCAGTTCTTC
TRBJ2-1 - - TRBV9 CASSGGGPGVYEQFF TGTGCCAGCAGCGGAGGAGGGCCAGGAGTTTATGAGCAGTTCTTC
TRBJ2-7 - - TRBV27 CASAPGHNYEQYF TGTGCCAGTGCCCCGGGACATAACTACGAGCAGTACTTC
TRBJ2-2 TRBD1 - TRBV3-1 CASFGQGAGELFF TGTGCCAGCTTCGGACAGGGCGCCGGGGAGCTGTTTTTT
TRBJ2-2 - - TRBV27 CASSLSGFGELFF TGTGCCAGCAGTTTATCTGGGTTCGGGGAGCTGTTTTTT